These T cell receptor beta chains were read from a single sample in a study of T cells after yellow fever vaccination. Using its own MiXCR run on the 5' RACE reads, TCRdb lists one record per CDR3 protein. The profile shows under 400,000 distinct CDR3 sequences, under 14% of them singletons. The sequences come from PBMCs, collected on the day of the first yellow fever vaccination. The receptors shown here come from a man between 18 and 35 years old who received the YFV17D yellow fever vaccine. CDR3s include the opening cysteine and the closing phenylalanine or tryptophan. A D gene is named only where the DNA matches it firmly. Expanded clones get a size class; other rows say once, few or many, or leave the size out.

d_gene: .
j_gene: TRBJ1-1
v_gene: TRBV6-1
abundance: few
CDR3aa: CASTPGKFEAFF

d_gene: .
j_gene: TRBJ2-1
v_gene: TRBV14
abundance: .
CDR3aa: CASSQDLLRPYNEQFF

d_gene: TRBD1
j_gene: TRBJ1-1
v_gene: TRBV4-1
abundance: few
CDR3aa: CASSQVAVGTGLFEAFF

d_gene: TRBD1
j_gene: TRBJ2-7
v_gene: TRBV29-1
abundance: .
CDR3aa: CSVAGQGRYEQYF

d_gene: .
j_gene: TRBJ1-5
v_gene: TRBV4-3
abundance: few
CDR3aa: CATKWPLGGNQPQHF

d_gene: .
j_gene: TRBJ1-2
v_gene: TRBV3-1
abundance: .
CDR3aa: CASSQGVGVNYGYTF

d_gene: .
j_gene: TRBJ2-3
v_gene: TRBV3-1
abundance: many
CDR3aa: CASSQGETRTQYF

d_gene: .
j_gene: TRBJ2-1
v_gene: TRBV27
abundance: many
CDR3aa: CASSLFSYNEQFF

d_gene: TRBD1
j_gene: TRBJ2-2
v_gene: TRBV6-1
abundance: .
CDR3aa: CASSKGQGARTGELFF

d_gene: .
j_gene: TRBJ2-1
v_gene: TRBV6-2/TRBV6-3
abundance: .
CDR3aa: CASSYGRNEQFF